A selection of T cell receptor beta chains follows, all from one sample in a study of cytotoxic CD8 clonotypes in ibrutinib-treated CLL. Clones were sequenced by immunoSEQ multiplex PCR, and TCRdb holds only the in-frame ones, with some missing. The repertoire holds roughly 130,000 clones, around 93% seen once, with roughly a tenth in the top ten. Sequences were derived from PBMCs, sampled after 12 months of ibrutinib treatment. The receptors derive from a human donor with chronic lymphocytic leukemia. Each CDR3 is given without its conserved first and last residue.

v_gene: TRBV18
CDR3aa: ASSPPVVTEAF

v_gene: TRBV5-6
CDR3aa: ASSLSVDSYNEQF

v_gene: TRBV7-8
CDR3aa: ASSQRDRDGYR

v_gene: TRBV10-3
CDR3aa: AVNREGGETQY

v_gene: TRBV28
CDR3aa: ASTRGSTNEKLF

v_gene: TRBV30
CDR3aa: AWSLGLARTNYEQY

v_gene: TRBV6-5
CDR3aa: ASTLAGGRQTQY

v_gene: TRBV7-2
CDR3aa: ASSTRQGTGYEQY

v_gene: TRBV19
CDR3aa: ASSPQARTSGTNEQF

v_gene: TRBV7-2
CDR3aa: ASSLQEGTEAF

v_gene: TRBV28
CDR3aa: ASSRDRPSGNTIY

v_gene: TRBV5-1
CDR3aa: ASSASGRDLNWSEQF

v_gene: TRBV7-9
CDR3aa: ASHWGASGRLKTQY

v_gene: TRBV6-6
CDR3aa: ASTQSGRGTDTQY

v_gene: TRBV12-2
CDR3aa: ASRLALPDTEAF

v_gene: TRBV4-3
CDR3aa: ASSQEGGVLGYGYT